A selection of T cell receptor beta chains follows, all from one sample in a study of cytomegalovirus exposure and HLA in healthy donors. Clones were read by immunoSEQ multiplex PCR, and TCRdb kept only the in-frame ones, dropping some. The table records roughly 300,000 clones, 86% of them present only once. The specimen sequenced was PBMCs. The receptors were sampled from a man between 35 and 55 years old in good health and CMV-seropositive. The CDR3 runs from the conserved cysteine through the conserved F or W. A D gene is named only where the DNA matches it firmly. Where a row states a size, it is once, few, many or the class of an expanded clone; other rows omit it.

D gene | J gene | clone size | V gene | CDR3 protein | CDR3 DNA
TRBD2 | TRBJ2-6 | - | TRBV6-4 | CASSDSGLAGVGANVLTF | TGTGCCAGCAGTGACTCAGGACTAGCGGGAGTGGGGGCCAACGTCCTGACTTTC
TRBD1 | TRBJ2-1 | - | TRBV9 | CANSTGTGGHNEQFF | TGTGCCAACAGCACCGGGACAGGGGGTCACAATGAGCAGTTCTTC
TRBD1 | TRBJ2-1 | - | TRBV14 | CASSSRDRVYNEQFF | TGTGCCAGCAGCTCTCGAGACAGGGTATACAATGAGCAGTTCTTC
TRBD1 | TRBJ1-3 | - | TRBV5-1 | CASSPGTAGNTIYF | TGCGCCAGCAGTCCTGGGACAGCTGGAAACACCATATATTTT
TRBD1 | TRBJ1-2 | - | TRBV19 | CASSLLQGPSTMNYGYTF | TGTGCCAGTAGTCTCCTACAGGGGCCTTCTACTATGAACTATGGCTACACCTTC
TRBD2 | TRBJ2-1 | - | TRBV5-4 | CASSLGGSSGNNEQFF | TGTGCCAGCAGCTTGGGCGGGTCTAGCGGGAACAATGAGCAGTTCTTC
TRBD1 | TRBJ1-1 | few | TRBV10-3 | CAISPRDRGFEAFF | TGTGCCATCAGCCCCAGGGACAGGGGCTTTGAAGCTTTCTTT
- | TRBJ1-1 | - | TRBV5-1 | CASSLARAPLNTEAFF | TGCGCCAGCAGCTTGGCCAGGGCTCCCTTGAACACTGAAGCTTTCTTT
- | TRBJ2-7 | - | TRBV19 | CASSTSAGYEQYF | TGTGCCAGTAGTACCTCGGCGGGCTACGAGCAGTACTTC
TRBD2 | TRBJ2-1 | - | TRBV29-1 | CSVEGLAGVGEQFF | TGCAGCGTTGAGGGACTAGCGGGAGTCGGTGAGCAGTTCTTC
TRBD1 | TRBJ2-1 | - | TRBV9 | CASSKGQGWNEQFF | TGTGCCAGCAGCAAAGGACAGGGGTGGAATGAGCAGTTCTTC
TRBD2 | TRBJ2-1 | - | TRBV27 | CASSPGTSGRAYNEQFF | TGTGCCAGCAGTCCCGGGACTAGCGGGAGGGCCTACAATGAGCAGTTCTTC
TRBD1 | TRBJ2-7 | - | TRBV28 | CASSPRQGGAYEQYF | TGTGCCAGCAGTCCCCGACAGGGGGGGGCCTACGAGCAGTACTTC
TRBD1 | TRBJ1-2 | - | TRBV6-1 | CASIQKDRVLYGYTF | TGTGCCAGCATTCAAAAAGACAGGGTGCTCTATGGCTACACCTTC
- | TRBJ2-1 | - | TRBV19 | CATWGGVYNEQFF | TGTGCCACTTGGGGGGGCGTATACAATGAGCAGTTCTTC
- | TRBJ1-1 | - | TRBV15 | CATSSDSANTEAFF | TGTGCCACCAGCAGTGACAGTGCGAACACTGAAGCTTTCTTT
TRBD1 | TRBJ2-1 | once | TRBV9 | CASSARDRVDEQFF | TGTGCCAGCAGCGCCCGGGACAGGGTAGATGAGCAGTTCTTC
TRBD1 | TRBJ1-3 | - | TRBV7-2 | CASSETGAGNTIYF | TGTGCCAGCAGCGAGACAGGGGCTGGAAACACCATATATTTT
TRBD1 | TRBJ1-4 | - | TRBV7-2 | CASSSQGQGFGEKLFF | TGTGCCAGCAGCTCCCAGGGACAGGGTTTCGGTGAAAAACTGTTTTTT
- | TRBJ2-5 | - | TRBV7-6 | CASSAPSTGQLQETQYF | TGTGCCAGCAGCGCCCCCTCGACAGGACAACTCCAAGAGACCCAGTACTTC
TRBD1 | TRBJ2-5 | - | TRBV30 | CAWTKGAKTQYF | TGTGCCTGGACTAAGGGGGCAAAGACCCAGTACTTC
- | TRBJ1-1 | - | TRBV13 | CASSGRGANTEAFF | TGTGCCAGCAGCGGGAGGGGGGCGAACACTGAAGCTTTCTTT
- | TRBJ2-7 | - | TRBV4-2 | CASSQDAGRGYLHEQYF | TGTGCCAGCAGCCAAGATGCTGGCAGGGGATACCTACACGAGCAGTACTTC
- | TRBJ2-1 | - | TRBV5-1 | CASSFGPGIYNEQFF | TGCGCCAGCAGCTTTGGGCCAGGCATCTACAATGAGCAGTTCTTC
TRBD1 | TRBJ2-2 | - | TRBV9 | CASSPPQGAIGELFF | TGTGCCAGCAGCCCCCCCCAGGGGGCGATCGGGGAGCTGTTTTTT
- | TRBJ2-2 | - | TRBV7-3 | CASSLGFYTGELFF | TGTGCCAGCAGCTTAGGCTTTTACACCGGGGAGCTGTTTTTT
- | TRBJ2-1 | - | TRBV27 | CASSLDSSYNEQFF | TGTGCCAGCAGTTTAGATAGCTCCTACAATGAGCAGTTCTTC
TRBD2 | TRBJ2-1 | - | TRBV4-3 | CASSHYSGTSGIISYNEQFF | TGCGCCAGCAGCCACTATTCCGGGACTAGCGGGATTATTTCCTACAATGAGCAGTTCTTC
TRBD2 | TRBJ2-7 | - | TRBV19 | CASSIGLAVSYEQYF | TGTGCCAGTAGTATTGGACTAGCGGTATCCTACGAGCAGTACTTC
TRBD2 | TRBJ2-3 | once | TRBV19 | CASSATSGSWGSTDTQYF | TGTGCCAGTAGTGCTACTAGCGGGAGTTGGGGGAGCACAGATACGCAGTATTTT
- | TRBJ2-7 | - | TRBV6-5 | CASSTAGTSYEQYF | TGTGCCAGCAGTACGGCCGGGACTTCCTACGAGCAGTACTTC
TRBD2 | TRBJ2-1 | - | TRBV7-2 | CASSLATGLAELYNEQFF | TGTGCCAGCAGCTTAGCTACGGGACTAGCGGAACTATACAATGAGCAGTTCTTC
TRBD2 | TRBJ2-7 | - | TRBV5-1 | CASSSRLAETYEQYF | TGCGCCAGCAGCTCCCGACTAGCTGAGACCTACGAGCAGTACTTC
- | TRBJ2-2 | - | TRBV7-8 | CASSPLGGTGELFF | TGTGCCAGCAGCCCCCTGGGGGGAACCGGGGAGCTGTTTTTT
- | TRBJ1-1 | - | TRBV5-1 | CASSLPGNTEAFF | TGCGCCAGCAGCCTCCCGGGGAACACTGAAGCTTTCTTT
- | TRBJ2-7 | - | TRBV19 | CASSSSPGYEQYF | TGTGCCAGTAGTTCTTCACCGGGATACGAGCAGTACTTC
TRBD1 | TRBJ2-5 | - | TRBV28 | CASSSSGTGETQYF | TGTGCCAGCAGTTCATCCGGGACAGGGGAGACCCAGTACTTC
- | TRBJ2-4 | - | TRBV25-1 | CASSESPAFSRNIQYF | TGTGCCAGCAGTGAATCTCCAGCGTTCTCGCGAAACATTCAGTACTTC
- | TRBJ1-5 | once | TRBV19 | CASNRAGELDGQPQHF | TGTGCCAGTAATAGGGCAGGGGAATTGGATGGCCAGCCCCAGCATTTT
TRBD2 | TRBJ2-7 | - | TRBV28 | CASSSGTKPYEQYF | TGTGCCAGCAGCTCCGGGACTAAGCCCTACGAGCAGTACTTC
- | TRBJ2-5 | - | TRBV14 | CASSQTETQYF | TGTGCCAGCAGCCAAACTGAGACCCAGTACTTC
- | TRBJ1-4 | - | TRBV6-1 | CASSEGQSTNEKLFF | TGTGCCAGCAGTGAAGGACAGTCAACTAATGAAAAACTGTTTTTT
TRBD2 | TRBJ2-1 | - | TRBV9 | CASSVEGTSGRANEQFF | TGTGCCAGCAGCGTAGAAGGGACTAGCGGGAGGGCCAATGAGCAGTTCTTC
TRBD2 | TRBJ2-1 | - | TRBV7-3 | CASSPVAGTYEQFF | TGTGCCAGCAGCCCAGTAGCGGGAACCTATGAGCAGTTCTTC
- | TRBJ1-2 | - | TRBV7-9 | CASSPIGRGAYGYTF | TGTGCCAGCAGCCCCATCGGCAGGGGAGCCTATGGCTACACCTTC
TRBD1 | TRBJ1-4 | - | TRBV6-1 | CASSARDRAERSEKLFF | TGTGCCAGCAGTGCCCGGGACAGGGCGGAACGGAGTGAAAAACTGTTTTTT
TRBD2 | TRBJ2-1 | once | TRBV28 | CASSFLAGNNEQFF | TGTGCCAGCAGTTTCCTAGCGGGCAACAATGAGCAGTTCTTC
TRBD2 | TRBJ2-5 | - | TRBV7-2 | CASSFLAGGQETQYF | TGTGCCAGCAGCTTTCTAGCGGGAGGGCAAGAGACCCAGTACTTC
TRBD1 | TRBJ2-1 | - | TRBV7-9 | CASSAGQGLNNEQFF | TGTGCCAGCAGCGCGGGACAGGGCTTAAACAATGAGCAGTTCTTC
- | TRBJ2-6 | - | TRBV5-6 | CASGQAGANVLTF | TGTGCCAGCGGCCAAGCGGGGGCCAACGTCCTGACTTTC
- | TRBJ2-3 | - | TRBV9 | CASSSSTDTQYF | TGTGCCAGCAGCAGCTCCACAGATACGCAGTATTTT
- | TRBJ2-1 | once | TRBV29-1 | CSVERETFSYNEQFF | TGCAGCGTTGAAAGGGAGACCTTCTCCTACAATGAGCAGTTCTTC
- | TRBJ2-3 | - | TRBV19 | CASSIGQILAEDTQYF | TGTGCCAGTAGTATAGGACAGATTTTGGCCGAGGATACGCAGTATTTT
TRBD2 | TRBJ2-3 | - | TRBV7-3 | CSSSLTGTSGSSTDTQYF | TGTTCCAGCAGCTTAACGGGGACTAGCGGGTCGAGCACAGATACGCAGTATTTT
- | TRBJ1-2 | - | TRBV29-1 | CSVVLPHGYTF | TGCAGCGTTGTTCTACCTCATGGCTACACCTTC